This passage covers 29 T cell receptor beta chains from one sample sequenced in a study of control samples from healthy donors and cancer patients. Clones were read by immunoSEQ multiplex PCR, and TCRdb kept only the in-frame ones, dropping some. This sample has 180,000 or so clones, with roughly nine tenths found just once. Sequenced sample: blood. The receptors were gathered from a woman in her thirties in good health.

The CDR3 DNA sequence: TGTGCCAGCAGCCAAGATACGGGGAACACTGAAGCTTTCTTT. Its translation is CASSQDTGNTEAFF. V gene TRBV4-2 combines with J gene TRBJ1-1; D is unclear. Germline CDR1 and CDR2: LGHNA and YNFKEQ. V lost 0 bases and J 1 base, leaving 6 bases between the germline ends. The CDR3 is 14 residues long.

In DNA form, the CDR3 reads TGTGCCAGCAGTTTATCCCCGGGTTACGAGCAGTACTTC. Encoded protein: CASSLSPGYEQYF. The chain is built from TRBV28 and TRBJ2-7; D not resolved. Trimming removed 1 base from V and 4 bases from J, with 8 bases in between. There are 13 residues in the CDR3. Germline CDR1 MDHEN, CDR2 SYDVKM.

The rearrangement joins TRBV18 to TRBJ1-1; 9 bases are shared with TRBD1. This CDR3 comprises 13 residues. CDR1 and CDR2 (germline): KGHSH, LQKENI. V shed 8 bases, J shed 7 bases, and the junction held 8 bases outside the gene matches. This CDR3 reads CASAGQGANEAFF. The CDR3 coding sequence is TGTGCCAGCGCGGGACAGGGAGCCAATGAAGCTTTCTTT.

This clone showed up just a few times. The chain combines TRBV27 with TRBJ2-3; no firm D call. V lost 2 bases and J lost 0, with 6 bases in between. CDR1 MNHEY and CDR2 SMNVEV come from the germline V gene (reference sequence). This CDR3 comprises 14 residues. The CDR3 DNA reads as TGTGCCAGCAGTTTACCCTACAGCACAGATACGCAGTATTTT. Translating it yields CASSLPYSTDTQYF.

The chain links TRBV18 to TRBJ2-4, with unresolved D. CDR3 length: 16 residues. Per the germline V gene, CDR1 is KGHSH and CDR2 is LQKENI. Between the trimmed V and J ends, which lost 3 bases and 3 bases, there was a span of 15 bases. CDR3 nucleotide sequence: TGTGCCAGCTCACCCCTCTTTGAGTTAGGCAAAAACATTCAGTACTTC. Its translation: CASSPLFELGKNIQYF.

V and J are TRBV7-3 and TRBJ2-3, with D uncertain. CDR3 size: 13 residues. The germline V and J ends were trimmed by 5 bases and 0 bases, with 6 bases remaining between them. CDR1 and CDR2 (germline): SGHTA, FQGTGA. CDR3 nucleotide sequence: TGTGCCAGCAGCCAAGGGAGCACAGATACGCAGTATTTT. Residues: CASSQGSTDTQYF.

V usage is TRBV13 and J usage is TRBJ2-3; TRBD2 matches 13 bases. Germline assignment: CDR1 PRHDT and CDR2 FYEKMQ (reference sequence). The CDR3 has 15 residues. Trimming removed 6 bases from V and 3 bases from J; junction bases left unmatched: 3. This CDR3 reads CASRPTSGGTDTQYF. CDR3 coding DNA: TGTGCCAGCAGACCGACTAGCGGGGGGACAGATACGCAGTATTTT.

The rearrangement joins TRBV6-2 or TRBV6-3 to TRBJ2-7; a weak D match, TRBD1 (6 bases). V was cut by 5 bases and J by 3 bases, with 17 bases left in between. Germline V gene lookup returns CDR1 MNHEY and CDR2 SVGEGT. CDR3 size: 15 residues. In DNA, the CDR3 is TGTGCCAGCAGTGACCCGGGACAATCCTTCTACGAGCAGTACTTC. This codes for CASSDPGQSFYEQYF.

There are a few counts of this clone. The chain couples TRBV6-5 to TRBJ1-5; 7 bases are a match to TRBD1. V was pared by 7 bases and J by 4 bases, with 10 bases of the junction left unmatched. CDR1 MNHEY and CDR2 SVGAGI come from the germline V gene. The length of the CDR3 is 15 residues. The CDR3 nucleotides read TGTGCCAGCACCACAGGGGCAGGAGGAAATCAGCCCCAGCATTTT. It encodes CASTTGAGGNQPQHF.

On this clone: Other DNA sequences in the same sample also yield this CDR3. This rearrangement joins TRBV5-1 to TRBJ1-1; possibly TRBD1 for D (5 bases). Trimming removed 4 bases at V and 1 base at J, with 8 bases between. Germline V gene sequence: CDR1 SGHRS, CDR2 YFSETQ. There are 13 residues in the CDR3. The CDR3 DNA follows: TGCGCCAGCAGCCCCGGACAGAACACTGAAGCTTTCTTT. Protein product: CASSPGQNTEAFF.

The V gene is TRBV6-5, the J gene TRBJ2-2, with 7 bases fitting TRBD1. Germline assignment: CDR1 MNHEY and CDR2 SVGAGI. CDR3 length: 15 residues. The J segment lost 2 bases and the V segment lost 7 bases, leaving 7 bases of the junction unmatched. The chain's CDR3 is CASNSGTENTGELFF. CDR3 sequence (DNA): TGTGCCAGCAATTCCGGGACAGAAAACACCGGGGAGCTGTTTTTT.

V is TRBV6-4 and J is TRBJ2-3; 8 bases are a match to TRBD2. After removal of 4 bases from V and 1 base from J, the junction contained 1 base not matched to a gene. The CDR3 covers 14 residues. CDR1 and CDR2 from the germline V gene are MRHNA and SNTAGT. The CDR3 loop is CASSGSGGTDTQYF. CDR3 nucleotides: TGTGCCAGCAGTGGTAGCGGGGGCACAGATACGCAGTATTTT.

V is TRBV7-2 and J is TRBJ1-5; D is unclear. Germline V gives CDR1 SGHTA, CDR2 FQGNSA. The V end was cut by 5 bases, the J end by 1 base, with 12 bases between. The CDR3 has 15 amino acids. The DNA of the CDR3 is TGTGCCAGCAGCCCGACCATACTCAGCAATCAGCCCCAGCATTTT. Protein sequence: CASSPTILSNQPQHF.

A single count supports this clone. The gene calls are TRBV5-1 and TRBJ2-7; 12 bases are shared with TRBD2. The CDR3 consists of 15 residues. With V trimmed by 3 bases and J by 0 bases, 1 base remained unmatched. Germline V gene data show CDR1 as SGHRS and CDR2 as YFSETQ. This CDR3 is CASSSSGGASYEQYF. The CDR3 DNA reads TGCGCCAGCAGCTCTAGCGGGGGGGCCTCCTACGAGCAGTACTTC.

The gene calls are TRBV19 and TRBJ2-1; 16 nucleotides match TRBD2. J gave up 2 bases and V 5 bases, and 0 bases lay outside the gene matches. Germline loops: CDR1 LNHDA, CDR2 SQIVND (reference sequence). This CDR3 spans 16 amino acids. The CDR3 nucleotides read TGTGCCAGTAGTGGGACTAGCGGGGGGGCCTACAATGAGCAGTTCTTC. Its protein product is CASSGTSGGAYNEQFF.

On this clone: The DNA is omitted, as the CDR3 cannot be located on it reliably, and the CDR3 follows TCRdb's listing. The chain carries TRBV2 and TRBJ1-5. The CDR3 has 14 residues if both end residues are counted. The V gene's germline CDR1 is SNHLY and CDR2 FYNNEI. This chain's CDR3 is CASSILDSNQPQHF.

V gene TRBV19 combines with J gene TRBJ1-5; D unclear. The CDR3 totals 14 residues. Trimming left V 2 bases short and J 0 bases short, with 5 bases between. Germline V CDR1 and CDR2: LNHDA, SQIVND (reference sequence). CDR3 loop: CASSISNSNQPQHF. The CDR3 DNA is TGTGCCAGTAGTATAAGCAATAGCAATCAGCCCCAGCATTTT.

This chain uses TRBV11-2 with TRBJ2-1; 10 nucleotides match TRBD2. This CDR3 has 14 residues. Germline V gene sequence: CDR1 SGHAT, CDR2 FQNNGV. The V gene end was trimmed by 5 bases and the J gene end by 6 bases; junction bases not matched to a gene: 4. The CDR3 loop reads CASSPRLAGNEQFF. CDR3 DNA: TGTGCCAGCAGCCCGAGACTAGCGGGCAATGAGCAGTTCTTC.

The chain links TRBV7-6 to TRBJ1-1; a weak D match, TRBD1 (5 bases). V lost 6 bases and J 2 bases, leaving 10 bases between the germline ends. Per the germline V gene, CDR1 is SGHVS and CDR2 is FNYEAQ. This CDR3 spans 13 amino acids. CDR3 region: CASSQDSNTEAFF. CDR3 nucleotides: TGTGCCAGCAGTCAAGACAGCAACACTGAAGCTTTCTTT. Using reference TRBV7-6 and TRBJ1-1 for the parts outside the CDR3, the full variable domain is GAGVSQSPRYKVTKRGQDVALRCDPISGHVSLYWYRQALGQGPEFLTYFNYEAQQDKSGLPNDRFSAERPEGSISTLTIQRTEQRDSAMYRCASSQDSNTEAFFGQGTRLTVV.

As for this clone: This sample includes further DNA sequences coding for the same CDR3. The chain is built from TRBV7-8 and TRBJ1-6; perhaps TRBD1 as D (6 bases). Germline CDR1 is SGHVS and CDR2 is FQNEAQ. Trimming took 1 base from V and 9 from J, leaving 13 bases between them. The CDR3 is 15 residues long. The CDR3 bases are TGTGCCAGCAGCTTAGGGGGGCAGGGGAGTTCACCCCTCCACTTT. Translation: CASSLGGQGSSPLHF. Drawing the rest from reference TRBV7-8 and TRBJ1-6, the complete variable domain is GAGVSQSPRYKVAKRGQDVALRCDPISGHVSLFWYQQALGQGPEFLTYFQNEAQLDKSGLPSDRFFAERPEGSVSTLKIQRTQQEDSAVYLCASSLGGQGSSPLHFGNGTRLTVT.

This chain connects TRBV3-1 (or the pseudogene TRBV3-2) to TRBJ2-7, with D perhaps matching TRBD2 (7 bases). V was shortened by 0 bases and J by 2 bases, with 17 bases between the two germline ends. There are 17 residues in the CDR3. Germline V gene sequence: CDR1 LGHDT, CDR2 YNNKEL (reference sequence). Here the CDR3 reads CASSQDWGGPGTYEQYF. CDR3 coding DNA: TGTGCCAGCAGCCAAGATTGGGGGGGGCCTGGTACCTACGAGCAGTACTTC.

V usage is TRBV28 and J usage is TRBJ2-1; 12 positions agree with TRBD2. The CDR3 loop spans 12 amino acids. CDR1 is MDHEN and CDR2 is SYDVKM in the germline V gene. V trimming: 8 bases; J trimming: 10 bases; junction bases outside the gene matches: 3. CDR3 sequence reads: CASLAGGQEQFF. The CDR3 bases are TGTGCCAGCCTAGCGGGAGGGCAGGAGCAGTTCTTC.

V is TRBV7-2 and J is TRBJ2-1; no definite D call. CDR1 is SGHTA and CDR2 is FQGNSA in the germline V gene. The germline V and J ends were trimmed by 1 base and 5 bases, with 6 bases remaining between them. This CDR3 spans 13 amino acids. Here the CDR3 reads CASSLVADNEQFF. As DNA, the CDR3 is TGTGCCAGCAGCTTAGTGGCAGACAATGAGCAGTTCTTC.

The chain uses TRBV12-3 or TRBV12-4 and TRBJ2-7; a possible D gene is TRBD2 (6 bases). V dropped 1 base and J dropped 4 bases, with 8 bases sitting between them. This CDR3 has 13 amino acids. The CDR3 DNA follows: TGTGCCAGCAGTTTAGGTAGCGGTTACGAGCAGTACTTC. As protein: CASSLGSGYEQYF.

J is TRBJ2-2 and V is TRBV9; D might be TRBD1 (6 bases). CDR3 length equals 15 residues. V was trimmed by 0 bases and J by 2 bases, leaving 8 bases between them. Germline loops: CDR1 SGDLS, CDR2 YYNGEE. CDR3 in amino acids: CASSVGQVNTGELFF. The DNA for the CDR3 is TGTGCCAGCAGCGTAGGACAGGTCAACACCGGGGAGCTGTTTTTT.

With respect to this clone: This CDR3 is also generated by other DNA sequences in the sample. The chain has TRBV25-1 and TRBJ2-3; D unclear. Trimming cost V 1 base and J 1 base, with 3 bases left between them. The CDR3 contains 13 residues. Germline V gene lookup returns CDR1 MGHDK and CDR2 SYGVNS. CDR3 coding DNA: TGTGCCAGCAGTGAATCCGGCACAGATACGCAGTATTTT. Its translation is CASSESGTDTQYF.

This chain uses TRBV7-8 with TRBJ1-5, with D unclear. V gave up 6 bases and J gave up 0 bases, with 15 bases separating them. The length of the CDR3 is 16 residues. The germline gives CDR1 SGHVS, CDR2 FQNEAQ. In nucleotides, the CDR3 is TGTGCCAGCAGAATCCTCACAGCGTATAGCAATCAGCCCCAGCATTTT. This translates into CASRILTAYSNQPQHF.

A single count supports this clone. The chain combines TRBV9 with TRBJ2-3; possibly TRBD2 for D (6 bases). The germline gives CDR1 SGDLS, CDR2 YYNGEE. This CDR3 spans 13 amino acids. V lost 0 bases, J lost 6 bases, and 8 bases lay in between. CDR3 amino acids: CASSVGGGDTQYF. Here the CDR3 DNA reads TGTGCCAGCAGCGTAGGTGGGGGGGATACGCAGTATTTT. Full variable domain (rest looked up from reference TRBV9 and TRBJ2-3): DSGVTQTPKHLITATGQRVTLRCSPRSGDLSVYWYQQSLDQGLQFLIQYYNGEERAKGNILERFSAQQFPDLHSELNLSSLELGDSALYFCASSVGGGDTQYFGPGTRLTVL.

V is TRBV6-4 and J is TRBJ1-1; 7 positions match TRBD1. Germline V CDR1 and CDR2: MRHNA, SNTAGT. V lost 0 bases and J lost 4; bases outside the gene matches: 2. CDR3 length equals 14 residues. This CDR3 reads CASSDSPGGTEAFF. The CDR3, as DNA: TGTGCCAGCAGTGACTCCCCAGGGGGCACTGAAGCTTTCTTT.